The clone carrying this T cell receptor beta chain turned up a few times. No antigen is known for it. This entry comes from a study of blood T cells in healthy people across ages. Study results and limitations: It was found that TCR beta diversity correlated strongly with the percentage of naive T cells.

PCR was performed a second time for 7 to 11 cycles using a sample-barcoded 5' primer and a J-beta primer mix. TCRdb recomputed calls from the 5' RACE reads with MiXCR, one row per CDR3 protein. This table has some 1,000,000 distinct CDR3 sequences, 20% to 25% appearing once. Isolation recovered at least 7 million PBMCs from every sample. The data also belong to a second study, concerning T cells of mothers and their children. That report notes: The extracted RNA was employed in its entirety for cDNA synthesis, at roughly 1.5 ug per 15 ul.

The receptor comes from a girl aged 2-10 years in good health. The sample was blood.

CDR3 region: CASSQSEGLEQYF. In nucleotides, the CDR3 is TGTGCCAGCAGCCAAAGTGAGGGATTGGAGCAGTACTTC. This rearrangement joins TRBV3-1 to TRBJ2-5; a weak D match, TRBD2 (5 bases). V lost 2 bases and J lost 11, with 15 bases in between. CDR1 LGHDT and CDR2 YNNKEL come from the germline V gene (reference sequence). CDR3 length equals 13 residues.